This T cell receptor (beta chain) was identified during a study of blood T cell repertoires in COVID-19. Across the whole study: Specimens from acute and convalescent COVID-19 originated in the United States, Italy and Spain. In each case, the material was cDNA or gDNA derived from T cells, B-cell-depleted T cells, or PBMCs.

In the source study's methods: Amplification with reference gene primers provided the estimates of nucleated cell counts. TCRdb's table, derived via immunoSEQ multiplex PCR, lists solely in-frame clones and lacks some. V, J and clone size are taken as reported in that table, and D and trimming were inferred from the DNA itself. The sample has roughly 100,000 clones; approximately 91% are singletons. Sequences were obtained from peripheral blood. The sequence came from a woman aged 70-85 years with acute or convalescent COVID-19.

This CDR3 is CASSGEVPNEQFF. The DNA of the CDR3 is TGTGCCAGCAGCGGAGAGGTACCCAATGAGCAGTTCTTC. V gene TRBV28 combines with J gene TRBJ2-1; no definite D call. The V and J ends lost 6 bases and 6 bases respectively, with 12 bases between them. This CDR3 has 13 residues. The germline V gene encodes CDR1 MDHEN and CDR2 SYDVKM.